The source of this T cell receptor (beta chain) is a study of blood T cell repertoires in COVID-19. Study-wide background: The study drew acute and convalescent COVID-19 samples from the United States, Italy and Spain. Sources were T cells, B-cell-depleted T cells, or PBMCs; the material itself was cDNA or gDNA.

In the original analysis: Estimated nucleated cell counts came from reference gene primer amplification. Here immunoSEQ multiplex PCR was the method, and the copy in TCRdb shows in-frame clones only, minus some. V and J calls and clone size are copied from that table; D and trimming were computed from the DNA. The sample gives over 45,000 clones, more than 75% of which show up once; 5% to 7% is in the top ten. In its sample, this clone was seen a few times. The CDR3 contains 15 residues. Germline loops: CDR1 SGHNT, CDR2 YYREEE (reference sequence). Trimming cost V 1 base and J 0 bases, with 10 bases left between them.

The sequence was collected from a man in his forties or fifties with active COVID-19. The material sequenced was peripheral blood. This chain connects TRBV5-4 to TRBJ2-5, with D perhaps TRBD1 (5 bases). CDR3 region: CASSLTRTNQETQYF. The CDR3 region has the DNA TGTGCCAGCAGCTTGACGCGGACAAACCAAGAGACCCAGTACTTC.